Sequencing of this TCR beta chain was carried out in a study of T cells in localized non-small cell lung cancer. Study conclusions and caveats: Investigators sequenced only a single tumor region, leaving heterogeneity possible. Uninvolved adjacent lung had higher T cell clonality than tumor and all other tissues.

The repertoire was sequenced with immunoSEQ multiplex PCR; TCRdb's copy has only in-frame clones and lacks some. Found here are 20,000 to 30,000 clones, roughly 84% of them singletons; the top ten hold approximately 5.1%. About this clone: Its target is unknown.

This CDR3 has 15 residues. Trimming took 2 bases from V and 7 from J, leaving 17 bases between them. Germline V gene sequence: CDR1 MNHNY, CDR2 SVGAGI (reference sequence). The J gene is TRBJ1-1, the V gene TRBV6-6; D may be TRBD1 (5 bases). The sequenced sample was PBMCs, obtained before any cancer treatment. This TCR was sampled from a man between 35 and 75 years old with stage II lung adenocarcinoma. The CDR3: CASSYVSGGDGEAFF. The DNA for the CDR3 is TGTGCCAGCAGTTACGTATCCGGGGGGGATGGTGAAGCTTTCTTT.